A single T cell receptor beta chain is shown here with its context. This sample stems from a study of OX40 agonist ivuxolimab in advanced cancers. Study background: Previous treatment with anti-PD-1, anti-PD-L1 or anti-CTLA-4 therapy was allowed; 40% had received some.

The CDR3 runs 15 residues. Per the germline V gene, CDR1 is SGDLS and CDR2 is YYNGEE. V shed 4 bases and J shed 4 bases, with 16 bases lying between them. Clones were sequenced by immunoSEQ multiplex PCR, and TCRdb holds only the in-frame ones, with some missing. The sample includes some 50,000 clones, over 90% seen only once; the top ten take roughly 11%. The input for sequencing was CD4+ or CD8+ T cells sorted from blood, taken in a trial of the OX40 agonist ivuxolimab. This receptor was obtained from an adult with an advanced solid tumor such as melanoma, head and neck, liver or kidney cancer. This chain connects TRBV9 to TRBJ2-3, with no clear D. The CDR3 spells CASSTKSLSSDTQYF. CDR3 sequence (DNA): TGTGCCAGCAGCACCAAGTCCCTAAGTTCAGATACGCAGTATTTT. Drawing the rest from reference TRBV9 and TRBJ2-3, the complete variable domain is DSGVTQTPKHLITATGQRVTLRCSPRSGDLSVYWYQQSLDQGLQFLIQYYNGEERAKGNILERFSAQQFPDLHSELNLSSLELGDSALYFCASSTKSLSSDTQYFGPGTRLTVL.